This TCR beta chain was captured in a study of cytomegalovirus exposure and HLA in healthy donors. Study results and caveats: The classifier, whose performance was assessed in both the original and validation cohorts, reportedly diagnosed cytomegalovirus status with high specificity and sensitivity. Sequencing likely caused a cluster of highly shared sequence variants. In presence/absence analyses, roughly uniform sequencing depth across donors was assumed.

The primer mix had 60 Vbeta and 13 Jbeta primers. Assay used: immunoSEQ multiplex PCR; TCRdb lists only in-frame clones, some missing. This table has over 110,000 clones, 75% to 85% appearing once. V lost 6 bases, J lost 1 base, and 9 bases lay in between. Germline V gives CDR1 MRHNA, CDR2 SNTAGT. This CDR3 comprises 13 residues. This clone came up once. Its antigen is unidentified. Sequenced material: PBMCs. This clonotype was sampled from a man aged 40-49 years in good health and CMV-seronegative. V usage is TRBV6-4 and J usage is TRBJ1-1; D call uncertain. CDR3 nucleotides: TGTGCCAGCAGCCGAGAGGGGAACACTGAAGCTTTCTTT. It is translated as CASSREGNTEAFF.